The entry below describes one T cell receptor beta chain. The antigen is undetermined. Produced via immunoSEQ multiplex PCR; TCRdb's table is partial and in-frame only. This sample carries 25,000 to 35,000 clones, none of them present only once. This specimen comes from a study of T cells after posttransplantation cyclophosphamide. Germline-derived CDR1 and CDR2 are SGDLS and YYNGEE. The CDR3 runs to 15 residues. Trimming cost V 4 bases and J 7 bases, with 17 bases left between them. Broader study findings: Later post-transplant blood repertoires were often dominated by donor CD8+ memory clones. TRB overlap between skin or GI tissue T cells and blood was limited. Recipient CMV seropositivity and CMV reactivation strongly tracked TRB clonality.

Peripheral blood was collected from the related graft donor on the marrow donation day. The sample consisted of PBMCs. The origin of this receptor is a woman under 40 in good health and a related stem cell transplant donor. This sequence joins TRBV9 and TRBJ2-2, with D perhaps matching TRBD1 (6 bases). The CDR3 protein is CASSPGDTLHGELFF. CDR3 coding DNA: TGTGCCAGCAGCCCCGGGGACACTCTTCACGGGGAGCTGTTTTTT.